This entry is about one T cell receptor (beta chain). Its antigen is unidentified. Produced via immunoSEQ multiplex PCR; TCRdb's table is partial and in-frame only. There are more than 90,000 clones in the sample; approximately 80% occur only once, and 5.5% lies in the top ten. The sample is drawn from a study of OX40 agonist ivuxolimab in advanced cancers. Study as a whole: Mean age approximately 55 years, range roughly 20 to 85; around 80% male. General observations from the study: Relatively little clonal expansion, among the lowest observed, appeared in partial responders at 0.1-3.0 mg/kg.

V dropped 3 bases and J dropped 6; count of bases not matched to a gene: 6. Germline V gives CDR1 LNHDA, CDR2 SQIVND (reference sequence). The CDR3 runs 14 residues. The sample here was CD4+ or CD8+ T cells sorted from blood, taken in a trial of the OX40 agonist ivuxolimab. This rearrangement joins TRBV19 to TRBJ1-2; 8 positions match TRBD1. The clonotype comes from an adult with an advanced solid tumor such as melanoma, head and neck, liver or kidney cancer. The DNA of the CDR3 is TGTGCCAGTAGTATCGGACAGGGAGGTCATGGCTACACCTTC. This encodes CASSIGQGGHGYTF. Drawing the rest from reference TRBV19 and TRBJ1-2, the complete variable domain is DGGITQSPKYLFRKEGQNVTLSCEQNLNHDAMYWYRQDPGQGLRLIYYSQIVNDFQKGDIAEGYSVSREKKESFPLTVTSAQKNPTAFYLCASSIGQGGHGYTFGSGTRLTVV.